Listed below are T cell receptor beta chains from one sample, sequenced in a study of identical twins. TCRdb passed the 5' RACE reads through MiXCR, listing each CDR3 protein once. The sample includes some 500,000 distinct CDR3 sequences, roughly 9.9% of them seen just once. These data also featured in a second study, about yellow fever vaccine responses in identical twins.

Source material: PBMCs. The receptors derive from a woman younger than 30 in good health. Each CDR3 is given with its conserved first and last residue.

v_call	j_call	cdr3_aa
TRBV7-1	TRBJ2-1	CASSSTEHNEQFF
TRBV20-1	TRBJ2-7	CSARTRGVQQYF
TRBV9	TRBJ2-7	CASSVITGAEQYF
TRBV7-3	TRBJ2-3	CASSLDQGACTDTQYF
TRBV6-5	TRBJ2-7	CASSYDSSYEQYF
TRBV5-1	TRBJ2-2	CASSLETSGGNGNTGELFF
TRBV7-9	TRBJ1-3	CASSFVSGYGNTIYF
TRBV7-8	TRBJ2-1	CASSLIARNNEQFF
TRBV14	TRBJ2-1	CASSQDLNSAGFF
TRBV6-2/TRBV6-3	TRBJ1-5	CASSIQGGYQPQHF
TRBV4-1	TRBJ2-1	CASSQDPSLGQGANEQFF
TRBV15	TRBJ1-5	CATSRDRPGGSQPQHF
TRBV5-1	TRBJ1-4	CASSQAHGQTEKLFF
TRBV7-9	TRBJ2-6	CASSLLILGANVLTF
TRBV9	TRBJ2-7	CASSVEFGGGYEQYF
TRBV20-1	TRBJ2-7	CSARFTRSYEQYF
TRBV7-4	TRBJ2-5	CASRGKLRGYNNMAETQYF
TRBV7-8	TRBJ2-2	CASSLDGGTNTGELFF
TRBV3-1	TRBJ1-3	CASSFYASSSGNTIYF
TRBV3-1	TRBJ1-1	CASSQGAYASFF
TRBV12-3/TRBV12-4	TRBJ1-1	CASTTTGFRNTEAFF
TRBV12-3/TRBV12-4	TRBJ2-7	CASSSTGGHEQYF
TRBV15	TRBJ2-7	CATSRKTVFSYEQYF
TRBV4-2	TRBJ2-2	CASSPTPPGLAGGDANTGELFF
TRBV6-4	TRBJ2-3	CASSPASGPNTDTQYF
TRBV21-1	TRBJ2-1	CASGQGNNEQFF
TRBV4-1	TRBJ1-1	CASSHGDGMNTEAFF
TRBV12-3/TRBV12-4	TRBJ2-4	CASSPRDRQTWDIQYF
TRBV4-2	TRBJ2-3	CASSQDQGLAGGGDTQYF
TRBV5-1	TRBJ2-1	CASSDQGSDEQFF
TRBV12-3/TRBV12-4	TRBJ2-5	CASSRTGRGETQYF
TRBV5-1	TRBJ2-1	CASSPRQSEQFF